What follows are 32 T cell receptor beta chains derived from one specimen sequenced in a study of T cell clonality in common variable immunodeficiency. Some clones are missing from TCRdb's copy, which holds only in-frame ones; the method was immunoSEQ multiplex PCR. The specimen has 40,000 to 45,000 clones, none found just once. The sample consisted of peripheral blood mononuclear cells. These receptors came from a person aged 18 to 70 in good health.

This clone was counted many times. CDR3 DNA (partial): TGTGCCAGTAGTCTTCTGGACAGCCTGAGCTATGGC. Translation: CASSLLDSLSYG. The complete CDR3 sequence is CASSLLDSLSYGYTF. The chain uses TRBV19 and TRBJ1-2; D may be TRBD1 (6 bases). Read coverage stops 3 residues before the CDR3 terminus; the germline J gene supplies the remainder. Germline V gives CDR1 LNHDA, CDR2 SQIVND (reference sequence). The CDR3 is made up of 15 amino acids. The V end was cut by 5 bases, the J end by 4 bases, with 17 bases between.

This clone was seen at least ten times. The CDR3 sequence is CASSLGISYEQYF. CDR3 DNA (partial): TGCGCCAGCAGCTTGGGTATCTCCTACGAG. V gene TRBV5-1 combines with J gene TRBJ2-7; D is undetermined. The read stops 3 residues short of the end of the CDR3; the missing end is completed from the germline J gene. Germline CDR1 and CDR2: SGHRS and YFSETQ. The CDR3 contains 13 residues. V lost 0 bases to trimming and J lost 0 bases, with 4 bases between them. Looking up the rest from reference TRBV5-1 and TRBJ2-7 gives the full variable domain: KAGVTQTPRYLIKTRGQQVTLSCSPISGHRSVSWYQQTPGQGLQFLFEYFSETQRNKGNFPGRFSGRQFSNSRSEMNVSTLELGDSALYLCASSLGISYEQYFGPGTRLTVT.

This clone was recorded many times. Read sequence stops 3 residues before the CDR3 end, and the germline J gene provides the missing end. This chain links TRBV2 with TRBJ2-7; 7 bases agree with TRBD2. J lost 6 bases, V lost 3 bases, and 14 bases had no gene match. The CDR3 contains 16 residues. Germline-derived CDR1 and CDR2 are SNHLY and FYNNEI. The DNA read from the CDR3 is TGTGCCAGCAGTGAGATGGGGACTACCATCGCCAGCGAG. Its protein product is CASSEMGTTIASE. The entire CDR3 protein is CASSEMGTTIASEQYF. Full variable domain (outside the CDR3, taken from reference TRBV2 and TRBJ2-7): EPEVTQTPSHQVTQMGQEVILRCVPISNHLYFYWYRQILGQKVEFLVSFYNNEISEKSEIFDDQFSVERPDGSNFTLKIRSTKLEDSAMYFCASSEMGTTIASEQYFGPGTRLTVT.

This clone was detected many times. The sequenced part of the CDR3 DNA is TGTGCCAGCAGTGAAAGGACTGGCCTCTACAATGAG. The encoded protein is CASSERTGLYNE. The full CDR3 protein is CASSERTGLYNEQFF. The V and J genes are TRBV2 and TRBJ2-1; D is perhaps TRBD2 (5 bases). The read halts 3 residues ahead of the CDR3 end, with the missing end drawn from the germline J gene. Trimming took 2 bases from V and 3 from J, leaving 11 bases between them. The CDR3 covers 15 residues. The germline CDR1 and CDR2 sequences are SNHLY and FYNNEI.

This clone was counted many times. Read data end 3 residues before the CDR3 end; the end is taken from the germline J gene. The J gene is TRBJ2-1, the V gene TRBV2; D might be TRBD1 (6 bases). The germline V gene encodes CDR1 SNHLY and CDR2 FYNNEI. V was cut by 7 bases and J by 7 bases, with 11 bases left in between. The CDR3 is 12 residues long. CDR3 region: CASNREGNEQFF. CDR3 DNA, as far as it was read: TGTGCCAGCAACAGGGAAGGAAATGAG.

This clone was picked up many times. The read finishes 3 residues shy of the CDR3 end, and the germline J gene is used to complete it. The chain carries TRBV30 and TRBJ1-4, with TRBD1 as a possible D gene (5 bases). Trimming shortened V by 1 base and J by 0 bases, and 18 bases separated the two germline ends. CDR3 size: 18 residues. The germline gives CDR1 GTSNPN, CDR2 SVGIG (reference sequence). The part of the CDR3 DNA that was read is TGTGCCTGGAGTGGAGGCTTAGTGCAGGGTGCAACTAATGAAAAA. Translated, it gives CAWSGGLVQGATNEK. The entire CDR3 reads CAWSGGLVQGATNEKLFF.

This clone was observed at least ten times. The read halts 3 residues ahead of the CDR3 end, with the missing end drawn from the germline J gene. The gene calls are TRBV9 and TRBJ2-5; TRBD2 matches at 8 bases. Per the germline V gene, CDR1 is SGDLS and CDR2 is YYNGEE. CDR3 length: 15 amino acids. The ends lost 3 bases at V and 1 base at J; junction bases unmatched: 5. The covered CDR3 bases are TGTGCCAGCAGCGCGACGGGGGGGCCCCAAGAGACC. Its translation is CASSATGGPQET. The whole CDR3 sequence is CASSATGGPQETQYF.

This clone was detected ten times or more. The CDR3 goes on 3 residues after the read ends, and that part is filled in from the germline J gene. This chain uses TRBV19 with TRBJ2-7, with 9 positions matching TRBD1. J was trimmed by 4 bases and V by 6 bases; bases with no gene match: 7. This CDR3 has 14 amino acids. Looked up from germline, CDR1 is LNHDA and CDR2 is SQIVND (reference sequence). The sequenced part of the CDR3 DNA is TGTGCCAGTAGCACCGGGACAGGGCTTTACGAG. As protein: CASSTGTGLYE. The whole CDR3 sequence reads CASSTGTGLYEQYF.

This clone showed up many times. The DNA ends 3 residues before the CDR3 does, and the rest of the CDR3 is filled in from the germline J gene. V usage is TRBV10-3 and J usage is TRBJ2-7, with 9 positions matching TRBD1. With V trimmed by 4 bases and J by 1 base, 5 bases remained unmatched. The germline CDR1 and CDR2 sequences are ENHRY and SYGVKD. The CDR3 totals 15 residues. The CDR3 is CAISVSGQGSYEQYF. CDR3 DNA, as far as it was read: TGTGCCATCAGTGTATCGGGACAGGGTTCCTACGAG.

For this clone: The read finishes 3 residues shy of the CDR3 end, and the germline J gene is used to complete it. The genes are TRBV6-1 and TRBJ2-7; 8 nucleotides agree with TRBD1. The V gene end was trimmed by 1 base and the J gene end by 0 bases; junction bases not matched to a gene: 5. Germline CDR1 MNHNS, CDR2 SASEGT. The CDR3 sequence is 16 residues long. CDR3 in amino acids: CASSEVGRGHSYEQYF. The DNA read from the CDR3 is TGTGCCAGCAGTGAAGTGGGCAGGGGGCACTCCTACGAG.

This clone occurred many times. The read ends 3 residues early relative to the CDR3; the germline J gene fills the gap. V and J are TRBV29-1 and TRBJ2-7, with TRBD1 identical over 9 bases. The germline V gene has CDR1 SQVTM and CDR2 ANQGSEA. V dropped 1 base and J dropped 3; count of bases not matched to a gene: 10. The CDR3 loop spans 16 amino acids. The sequenced CDR3 bases are TGCAGCGTTGAAGGGGGCCCGACAGGGGGAAACTACGAG. Residues: CSVEGGPTGGNYE. The complete CDR3 protein is CSVEGGPTGGNYEQYF.

This clone was recorded a few times. Read data end 3 residues before the CDR3 end; the end is taken from the germline J gene. The chain uses TRBV7-9 and TRBJ1-2; D is ambiguous. The CDR3 totals 10 residues. Germline V gene lookup returns CDR1 SEHNR and CDR2 FQNEAQ (reference sequence). The sequenced CDR3 bases are TGTGCCAGCAGCTCCTCCGGC. Its protein product is CASSSSG. The complete CDR3 sequence is CASSSSGYTF.

This clone has at least ten counts. Sequencing ends 3 residues short of the CDR3 end; the germline J gene provides the rest. V is TRBV15 and J is TRBJ2-3; 9 positions agree with TRBD1. The V segment lost 2 bases and the J segment 3 bases; nucleotides outside the gene matches: 18. The germline CDR1 and CDR2 sequences are LNHNV and YYDKDF (reference sequence). This CDR3 spans 20 amino acids. The CDR3 bases that were read are TGTGCCACCAGCAGACGGGACAGGGTTTTTGGAACATCCCCAACAGATACG. Translating it yields CATSRRDRVFGTSPTDT. The CDR3, in full, reads CATSRRDRVFGTSPTDTQYF.

This clone occurred many times. From the germline J gene comes the end of the CDR3, since the read stops 3 residues before it. The chain has TRBV30 and TRBJ2-3; 8 nucleotides agree with TRBD2. Germline V gene lookup returns CDR1 GTSNPN and CDR2 SVGIG (reference sequence). Trimming at V came to 5 bases and at J to 7 bases, leaving 11 bases not matched to a gene. The CDR3 is 14 residues long. Partial CDR3 DNA: TGTGCCTGGGAAGGTTCGGGGGGGCCATATACG. Translation gives CAWEGSGGPYT. The entire CDR3 reads CAWEGSGGPYTQYF.

This clone was observed a few times. Read sequence stops 3 residues before the CDR3 end, and the germline J gene provides the missing end. This rearrangement joins TRBV30 to TRBJ1-2, with TRBD1 matching over 8 bases. Germline V gene sequence: CDR1 GTSNPN, CDR2 SVGIG (reference sequence). This CDR3 has 13 amino acids. CDR3 amino acids: CAWSTGAKNDYTF. Partial CDR3 DNA: TGTGCCTGGTCGACAGGGGCGAAAAATGAC.

This clone was observed at least ten times. The read is 3 residues too short to cover the CDR3 end, so that end is filled in from the germline J gene. The V gene is TRBV23-1, the J gene TRBJ2-5; perhaps TRBD1 as D (6 bases). TRBV23-1 has ORF status, its function being uncertain. The CDR3 consists of 16 residues. Trimming left V 5 bases short and J 3 bases short, with 19 bases between. The CDR3 sequence is CASSCRARGQKETQYF. The CDR3 DNA, read in part, is TGCGCCAGCAGTTGCAGAGCAAGAGGACAGAAAGAGACC.

This clone was seen at least ten times. The sequenced fragment ends 3 residues before the CDR3 boundary, so the rest is inferred from the germline J gene. This rearrangement joins TRBV5-4 to TRBJ1-2; the D gene is possibly TRBD1 (5 bases). CDR3 length: 13 residues. V dropped 7 bases and J dropped 2 bases, with 12 bases sitting between them. The germline V gene has CDR1 SGHNT and CDR2 YYREEE (reference sequence). CDR3 residues: CASRLGVNYGYTF. The CDR3 bases that were read are TGTGCCAGCCGCCTAGGGGTGAACTATGGC.

This clone was observed many times. Read sequence stops 3 residues before the CDR3 end, and the germline J gene provides the missing end. The V gene is TRBV16, the J gene TRBJ2-1, with 14 bases lining up with TRBD2. This CDR3 region has 17 residues. Germline V lookup: CDR1 KGHSY, CDR2 FQNENV. V trimming: 3 bases; J trimming: 2 bases; junction bases outside the gene matches: 3. The CDR3 spells CASSQGLAGDTYNEQFF. The covered CDR3 bases are TGTGCCAGCAGCCAGGGACTAGCGGGAGATACCTACAATGAG.

This clone has ten or more counts. The observed sequence ends 3 residues before the CDR3 terminus, with the missing tail filled in from the germline J gene. The chain joins TRBV20-1 to TRBJ2-2; weak D call: TRBD2 (5 bases). The CDR3 consists of 15 residues. The V and J ends lost 2 bases and 1 base respectively, with 11 bases between them. The germline V gene has CDR1 DFQATT and CDR2 SNEGSKA (reference sequence). The sequenced part of the CDR3 DNA is TGCAGTGCTAGACCGGGGAGTTTGAACACCGGGGAG. It codes for CSARPGSLNTGE. The whole CDR3 reads CSARPGSLNTGELFF.

This clone was recorded many times. Read sequence stops 3 residues before the CDR3 end, and the germline J gene provides the missing end. The rearrangement joins TRBV6-7 to TRBJ2-3; TRBD2 matches 10 bases. TRBV6-7 is recorded as an ORF, its role being uncertain. The CDR3 spans 16 residues. V lost 3 bases, J lost 3 bases, and 6 bases stayed unmatched. CDR3 DNA, as far as it was read: TGTGCCAGCAGTTATTCCAGGACTAGCGGAACAGATACG. This codes for CASSYSRTSGTDT. The full CDR3 protein reads CASSYSRTSGTDTQYF.

Note on this clone: The read terminates 3 residues ahead of where the CDR3 ends, so the germline J gene completes it. This chain connects TRBV7-9 to TRBJ1-2; D unclear. CDR3 length equals 14 residues. The V gene's germline CDR1 is SEHNR and CDR2 FQNEAQ (reference sequence). CDR3: CASSPSGSYNDYTF. The sequenced CDR3 bases are TGTGCCAGCAGCCCAAGCGGTTCCTACAATGAC.

The table lists this clone with many counts. The read comes to an end 3 residues before the CDR3 does, leaving the germline J gene to fill in the end. V is TRBV7-9 and J is TRBJ1-2; the match to TRBD1 covers 7 bases. Germline values: CDR1 SEHNR, CDR2 FQNEAQ (reference sequence). V lost 5 bases to trimming and J lost 3 bases; unmatched junction nucleotides: 6. CDR3 length: 14 residues. CDR3 region: CASSPPGQYYGYTF. The CDR3 bases that were read are TGTGCCAGCAGCCCCCCGGGACAGTACTATGGC.

In its sample, this clone was seen many times. Sequencing ends 3 residues short of the CDR3 end; the germline J gene provides the rest. The rearrangement joins TRBV7-9 to TRBJ1-6; D is perhaps TRBD1 (6 bases). Trimming stripped 6 bases from V and 7 bases from J, with 16 bases between. The CDR3 spans 15 residues. CDR1 and CDR2 from the germline V gene are SEHNR and FQNEAQ (reference sequence). The CDR3: CASRRLQGVNSPLHF. The CDR3 DNA, read in part, is TGTGCCAGCAGGCGCCTACAGGGAGTAAATTCACCC.

This clone was found many times. The read finishes 3 residues shy of the CDR3 end, and the germline J gene is used to complete it. V gene TRBV30 combines with J gene TRBJ1-2; the D gene is possibly TRBD1 (5 bases). Trimming pared 5 bases from V and 5 bases from J, leaving 12 bases between. Germline V gene data show CDR1 as GTSNPN and CDR2 as SVGIG (reference sequence). CDR3 length: 12 residues. CDR3 residues: CAWRREGYGYTF. The DNA read from the CDR3 is TGTGCCTGGCGCAGGGAGGGGTATGGC. The full variable domain, in which reference TRBV30 and TRBJ1-2 provide the parts outside the CDR3, is SQTIHQWPATLVQPVGSPLSLECTVEGTSNPNLYWYRQAAGRGLQLLFYSVGIGQISSEVPQNLSASRPQDRQFILSSKKLLLSDSGFYLCAWRREGYGYTFGSGTRLTVV.

This clone came up many times. Read data end 3 residues before the CDR3 end; the end is taken from the germline J gene. This chain links TRBV6-2 or TRBV6-3 with TRBJ1-2; TRBD1 might be the D (5 bases). The CDR3 runs 12 residues. The germline CDR1 and CDR2 sequences are MNHEY and SVGEGT. CDR3 sequence reads: CATLSGGYGYTF. Incomplete CDR3 DNA: TGTGCCACCCTCTCGGGGGGGTACGGC.

In this sample, this clone turned up many times. The CDR3 end falls 3 residues outside the read, so it is completed with the germline J gene. The V and J genes are TRBV20-1 and TRBJ1-6; 8 nucleotides match TRBD1. Germline loops: CDR1 DFQATT, CDR2 SNEGSKA (reference sequence). The CDR3 sequence is 14 residues long. With V trimmed by 6 bases and J by 9 bases, 10 bases remained unmatched. This CDR3 reads CSAQTGEESSPLHF. CDR3 DNA (partial): TGCAGTGCGCAGACAGGGGAGGAGAGTTCACCC.

In the case of this clone: The read gets to within 3 residues of the CDR3 end, and the germline J gene fills in the rest. V gene TRBV19 combines with J gene TRBJ1-1, with TRBD1 matching over 7 bases. CDR3 length equals 13 residues. CDR1 and CDR2 (germline): LNHDA, SQIVND (reference sequence). V trimming: 6 bases; J trimming: 6 bases; junction bases outside the gene matches: 7. The sequenced part of the CDR3 DNA is TGTGCCAGTAGGACCACGACAGGGTCTGAA. Protein sequence: CASRTTTGSE. The entire CDR3 reads CASRTTTGSEAFF.

In its sample, this clone was seen many times. Sequencing ends 3 residues short of the CDR3 end; the germline J gene provides the rest. J is TRBJ1-2 and V is TRBV7-2, with 8 bases that match TRBD1. Germline V gene sequence: CDR1 SGHTA, CDR2 FQGNSA. V shed 4 bases, J shed 6 bases, and the junction held 4 bases outside the gene matches. The CDR3 is 13 residues long. The DNA read from the CDR3 is TGTGCCAGCAGCTCCGGACAGGGAGATGGC. Its translation is CASSSGQGDG. The full CDR3 reads CASSSGQGDGYTF. The full variable domain, rest sourced from reference TRBV7-2 and TRBJ1-2, is GAGVSQSPSNKVTEKGKDVELRCDPISGHTALYWYRQSLGQGLEFLIYFQGNSAPDKSGLPSDRFSAERTGGSVSTLTIQRTQQEDSAVYLCASSSGQGDGYTFGSGTRLTVV.

In its sample, this clone was seen many times. The read falls 3 residues short of the CDR3 end, and the missing part is taken from the germline J gene. This sequence joins TRBV20-1 and TRBJ2-3, with 9 positions matching TRBD2. Germline lookup yields CDR1 DFQATT and CDR2 SNEGSKA (reference sequence). CDR3 length equals 14 residues. The ends lost 5 bases at V and 2 bases at J; junction bases unmatched: 5. This CDR3 reads CSASSGGNTDTQYF. CDR3 DNA (partial): TGCAGTGCTTCAAGCGGGGGGAACACAGATACG.

This clone occurred many times. The read ends 3 residues before the CDR3 terminus; that terminus is restored from the germline J gene. This chain links TRBV6-1 with TRBJ2-7; TRBD1 aligns across 8 bases. CDR3 length: 12 amino acids. V shed 3 bases and J 6 bases; nucleotides not matched to a gene: 1. CDR1 and CDR2 (germline): MNHNS, SASEGT. This CDR3 is CASSEDRAEQYF. The part of the CDR3 DNA that was read is TGTGCCAGCAGTGAGGACAGGGCCGAG.

This clone was seen many times. Read data end 3 residues before the CDR3 end; the end is taken from the germline J gene. The J gene is TRBJ1-1, the V gene TRBV19; 8 bases line up with TRBD1. Trimming took 6 bases from V and 5 from J; bases not matched to a gene: 8. In germline, CDR1 is LNHDA, CDR2 SQIVND (reference sequence). The CDR3 has 14 amino acids. The CDR3 bases that were read are TGTGCCAGTAGGCAGACAGGGGCTGGAACTGAA. Its translation is CASRQTGAGTE. Given in full, the CDR3 is CASRQTGAGTEAFF. The full variable domain, with the rest looked up from reference TRBV19 and TRBJ1-1, is DGGITQSPKYLFRKEGQNVTLSCEQNLNHDAMYWYRQDPGQGLRLIYYSQIVNDFQKGDIAEGYSVSREKKESFPLTVTSAQKNPTAFYLCASRQTGAGTEAFFGQGTRLTVV.

This clone was counted ten times or more. The read terminates 3 residues before the CDR3 end, so the remaining end is supplied by the germline J gene. V and J are TRBV11-2 and TRBJ1-1; TRBD1 is a possible D gene (5 bases). Germline V gives CDR1 SGHAT, CDR2 FQNNGV. The length of the CDR3 is 13 residues. V gave up 2 bases and J gave up 4 bases, with 8 bases separating them. The CDR3 loop is CASSLLGGTEAFF. The part of the CDR3 DNA that was read is TGTGCCAGCAGCTTACTCGGGGGCACTGAA.